The clone carrying this TCR beta chain was counted only a few times. Its target is not known. These data are taken from a study of blood T cells in healthy people across ages. A J-beta primer mix and a sample-barcoded 5' primer were used in a second PCR of about 7 to 11 cycles. The yield of each sample was at least 3 million CDR3-containing paired-end reads. Each CDR3 protein is one row after TCRdb ran MiXCR on the 5' RACE reads. This table holds 750,000 to 850,000 distinct CDR3 sequences, around 25% found once. General study findings and limits: It was found that TCR beta diversity correlated strongly with the percentage of naive T cells. It was held that the diversity estimates obtained from one million T cells were underestimates. Roughly linear age-related decline in beta diversity appeared, significant by age approximately 43.

V lost 5 bases and J lost 12; bases outside the gene matches: 19. Germline values: CDR1 SGHTA, CDR2 FQGNSA. The CDR3 runs to 16 residues. The sample was also reused in another study, on T cells of mothers and their children.

What was sequenced was blood. The chain carries TRBV7-2 and TRBJ2-7; 10 nucleotides agree with TRBD1. The sequence was collected from a boy aged 5-17 years in good health. As DNA, the CDR3 is TGTGCCAGCAGCGAATATGCTACGGGACAGGGGACGATCTCGTACTTC. Translated: CASSEYATGQGTISYF.